A single sample is the source of the 8 T cell receptor beta chains below, sequenced in a study of T cells in Graves' hyperthyroidism and ophthalmopathy. The source material, RNA transcripts, was used to amplify TCR beta CDR3 regions. HTBI primers were the set used in a first-round RT-PCR of the TCR CDR3. From the multiplex PCR reads, TCRdb called clonotypes with MiXCR, one entry per CDR3 protein. This sample has 700,000 to 950,000 distinct CDR3 sequences, with 35% found just once. The sequencing input was blood. The origin of the receptors is a woman in her 40s with Graves' hyperthyroidism.

This clonotype was seen ten or more times. The J gene is TRBJ2-7, the V gene TRBV19, with a possible D match to TRBD1 (6 bases). Germline V CDR1 and CDR2: LNHDA, SQIVND (reference sequence). V lost 4 bases to trimming and J lost 2 bases, with 15 bases between them. This CDR3 comprises 15 residues. The CDR3 DNA reads as TGTGCCAGTAGTACATACAGGGATTCGGCCTACGAGCAGTACTTC. Its protein is CASSTYRDSAYEQYF. The full variable domain, with the rest looked up from reference TRBV19 and TRBJ2-7, is DGGITQSPKYLFRKEGQNVTLSCEQNLNHDAMYWYRQDPGQGLRLIYYSQIVNDFQKGDIAEGYSVSREKKESFPLTVTSAQKNPTAFYLCASSTYRDSAYEQYFGPGTRLTVT.

The chain is built from TRBV20-1 and TRBJ2-5; TRBD1 might be the D (6 bases). Looked up from germline, CDR1 is DFQATT and CDR2 is SNEGSKA (reference sequence). This CDR3 is 13 amino acids long. Deletions cut 6 bases from V and 11 bases from J, with 22 bases between. CDR3 DNA sequence: TGCAGTGCACCAGGGACAAACCAAGAGATGCAGTACTTC. Translation gives CSAPGTNQEMQYF.

This chain uses TRBV5-4 with TRBJ2-5, with TRBD2 matching 10 bases. V lost 4 bases, J lost 2 bases, and 2 bases stayed unmatched. This CDR3 region has 14 residues. The germline V gene has CDR1 SGHNT and CDR2 YYREEE (reference sequence). CDR3 in DNA: TGTGCCAGCAGCACGGGACTAGCGCAAGAGACCCAGTACTTC. Translated, it gives CASSTGLAQETQYF.

This clonotype was detected only a few times. The chain joins TRBV19 to TRBJ1-2; 9 bases agree with TRBD1. The CDR3 totals 14 residues. Germline values: CDR1 LNHDA, CDR2 SQIVND (reference sequence). Unmatched junction bases numbered 9, after V lost 7 bases and J lost 6 bases. The CDR3 spells CASTPVQGANGYTF. CDR3 sequence (DNA): TGTGCCAGTACCCCAGTACAGGGGGCGAATGGCTACACCTTC.

This clonotype was detected only a few times. This rearrangement joins TRBV12-3 or TRBV12-4 to TRBJ1-3; no firm D call. V was trimmed by 2 bases and J by 0 bases, leaving 11 bases between them. The CDR3 has 16 residues. This CDR3 reads CASSLFPDFSGNTIYF. The CDR3 DNA reads TGTGCCAGCAGTTTATTCCCCGACTTCTCTGGAAACACCATATATTTT.

The rearrangement uses TRBV7-2 and TRBJ1-6; 7 bases fit TRBD1. Germline lookup yields CDR1 SGHTA and CDR2 FQGNSA. The junction had 6 bases not matched to a gene; V was cut back by 8 bases and J by 8 bases. CDR3 size: 13 residues. The CDR3 region is CASLGGGDSPLHF. For the CDR3, the DNA is TGTGCCAGCCTCGGAGGGGGCGATTCACCCCTCCACTTT.

The chain links TRBV4-3 to TRBJ2-5, with a weak D call TRBD1 (6 bases). Germline lookup yields CDR1 LGHNA and CDR2 YSLEER. V lost 4 bases, J lost 3 bases, and 18 bases lay in between. The CDR3 totals 16 residues. This CDR3 is CASSLSRGFAKETQYF. The CDR3 coding sequence is TGCGCCAGCAGCCTTTCTAGGGGGTTTGCGAAAGAGACCCAGTACTTC.

This clonotype was counted only a few times. The chain uses TRBV7-9 and TRBJ1-1, with D possibly matching TRBD1 (6 bases). CDR1 and CDR2 (germline): SEHNR, FQNEAQ (reference sequence). V lost 10 bases and J lost 11, with 20 bases in between. The CDR3 sequence is 12 residues long. The CDR3 coding sequence is TGTGCCATAGACGGGGGCGGCCAGAGGGCTTTCTTT. Translating gives CAIDGGGQRAFF.